This T cell receptor (beta chain) is from a study of regulatory T cells in long-lasting Graves disease. Study context: Graves' patients, newly diagnosed, had taken antithyroid drugs under 3 months.

CDR3-region Arm-PCR and iRepertoire HTBI primers produced the TCR beta libraries. TCRdb independently ran MiXCR on the multiplex PCR reads; one entry per CDR3 protein. The profile shows approximately 390,000 distinct CDR3 sequences, around 15% of them singletons. V shed 0 bases and J shed 1 base, with 16 bases lying between them. CDR1 is LNHNV, CDR2 YYDKDF, per germline (reference sequence). The CDR3 runs to 18 residues. Regarding time point: newly diagnosed GD, antithyroid drugs for less than 3 months. The TCR library was made from RNA that had been extracted from PBMCs in TRIzol. The sample was also linked to a second study, of T cells in Graves' hyperthyroidism and ophthalmopathy. In that study: Stable Graves' hyperthyroidism meant no ophthalmopathy progression within 18 months. Disease duration under 2 months; hyperthyroidism patients were aged 18 to 65. Before onset, ophthalmopathy was predicted by the model a median roughly 6.8 months earlier.

This receptor was obtained from a woman under 30 with Graves disease. The genes are TRBV15 and TRBJ2-4; the D gene is possibly TRBD2 (6 bases). The material was peripheral blood mononuclear cells (PBMCs), obtained at new diagnosis, from a patient treated with antithyroid drugs. CDR3 sequence (DNA): TGTGCCACCAGCAGAGACCTTTCTAGCGTCTCGGCCAAAAACATTCAGTACTTC. Translated, it gives CATSRDLSSVSAKNIQYF.